The next 11 T cell receptor beta chains were all read from a single sample in a study of CD8+CD57+ T cells in acquired aplastic anemia. The authors sequenced patients whose flow cytometry had shown CD8+CD57+ cell expansion. TCR beta VDJ and CDR3 profiles were obtained from a genomic DNA template. MiXCR was run by TCRdb on the reads, yielding one entry per CDR3 protein. The sample records some 180,000 distinct CDR3 sequences, 50% to 65% being singletons. Sequenced input: sorted CD4+, CD8+, or CD8+CD57+ T cells (not recorded which) from PBMCs. The receptors stem from a human donor with aplastic anemia.

This clonotype was detected only a few times. This rearrangement joins TRBV7-3 to TRBJ2-7; perhaps TRBD1 as D (6 bases). The V end was cut by 1 base, the J end by 6 bases, with 13 bases between. Germline V gene sequence: CDR1 SGHTA, CDR2 FQGTGA. The CDR3 runs to 14 residues. The DNA for the CDR3 is TGTGCCAGCAGCTTAAATGCAGGGGAGAGCGAGCAGTACTTC. The encoded protein is CASSLNAGESEQYF.

The gene calls are TRBV29-1 and TRBJ1-2; tentatively, D is TRBD1 (5 bases). V was clipped by 7 bases and J by 6 bases, with 21 bases between them. Looked up from germline, CDR1 is SQVTM and CDR2 is ANQGSEA. This CDR3 has 14 amino acids. The CDR3, as DNA: TGCAGCGGGTCCGGGACGGCGGAAAGCAATGGCTACACCTTC. It codes for CSGSGTAESNGYTF.

This clonotype has more than one count but fewer than ten. CDR3 amino acids: CSVPLSAGTGEQYF. CDR3 nucleotide sequence: TGCAGTGTCCCCCTTAGCGCAGGGACGGGCGAGCAGTACTTC. The chain joins TRBV20-1 to TRBJ2-7; tentatively, D is TRBD1 or TRBD2 (5 bases each). CDR1 and CDR2 (germline): DFQATT, SNEGSKA (reference sequence). Trimming took 7 bases from V and 6 from J, leaving 22 bases between them. The CDR3 has 14 amino acids.

This clonotype was picked up many times. V gene TRBV5-6 combines with J gene TRBJ2-2, with 10 bases that match TRBD2. The CDR3 contains 16 residues. The V and J ends lost 3 bases and 6 bases, in that order; junction bases with no gene match: 8. Germline lookup yields CDR1 SGHDT and CDR2 YYEEEE. The CDR3 region has the DNA TGTGCCAGCAGCTGCCCGAGCGGGGGGGCCCCCGGGGAGCTGTTTTTT. This encodes CASSCPSGGAPGELFF.

This clonotype was detected only a few times. The V gene is TRBV27, the J gene TRBJ2-7; D unresolved. The CDR3 runs 15 residues. V shed 2 bases and J shed 0 bases, with 11 bases lying between them. Germline V lookup: CDR1 MNHEY, CDR2 SMNVEV (reference sequence). This CDR3 reads CASSLLTGSSYEQYF. The CDR3 DNA follows: TGTGCCAGCAGTTTACTCACGGGTTCCTCCTACGAGCAGTACTTC.

The chain combines TRBV20-1 with TRBJ1-1; D may be TRBD1 (5 bases). This CDR3 region has 15 residues. Per germline, CDR1 DFQATT and CDR2 SNEGSKA (reference sequence). V lost 0 bases to trimming and J lost 4 bases, with 15 bases between them. The CDR3 sequence is CSARESGPFPTEAFF. The DNA of the CDR3 is TGCAGTGCTAGAGAATCAGGGCCGTTCCCCACTGAAGCTTTCTTT.

This clonotype turned up a few times. The chain is built from TRBV19 and TRBJ2-5; no clear D. The CDR3 is made up of 13 amino acids. Germline CDR1 and CDR2: LNHDA and SQIVND (reference sequence). V gave up 5 bases and J gave up 5 bases, with 12 bases separating them. This CDR3 is CASSVGHGETQYF. The CDR3 nucleotides read TGTGCCAGTAGTGTGGGCCACGGGGAGACCCAGTACTTC. Based on the CDR3 plus reference TRBV19 and TRBJ2-5, the full variable domain is DGGITQSPKYLFRKEGQNVTLSCEQNLNHDAMYWYRQDPGQGLRLIYYSQIVNDFQKGDIAEGYSVSREKKESFPLTVTSAQKNPTAFYLCASSVGHGETQYFGPGTRLLVL.

This chain joins TRBV10-3 and TRBJ2-7; the match to TRBD1 covers 7 bases. V lost 10 bases to trimming and J lost 4 bases; unmatched junction nucleotides: 16. This CDR3 spans 15 amino acids. Germline lookup yields CDR1 ENHRY and CDR2 SYGVKD. CDR3 sequence reads: CASSRPDRVKYEQYF. The CDR3 DNA reads TGTGCCAGCAGCAGACCAGACAGGGTAAAATACGAGCAGTACTTC.

This sequence joins TRBV15 and TRBJ2-1; 10 bases are shared with TRBD1. Trimming took 2 bases from V and 7 from J; bases not matched to a gene: 8. The CDR3 length is 16 residues. Germline CDR1 and CDR2: LNHNV and YYDKDF (reference sequence). The CDR3 DNA is TGTGCCACCAGCAGAAGACAGGGGGCGTTCTCGAATGAGCAGTTCTTC. Protein product: CATSRRQGAFSNEQFF.

The V gene is TRBV2, the J gene TRBJ2-1, with 10 bases aligning to TRBD1. The CDR3 consists of 16 residues. Germline lookup yields CDR1 SNHLY and CDR2 FYNNEI. With 4 bases clipped from V and 0 bases from J, the junction kept 3 bases outside the gene matches. The CDR3 DNA sequence: TGTGCCAGCAGTGGTTGGACAGGGGGCTCCTACAATGAGCAGTTCTTC. Translating gives CASSGWTGGSYNEQFF.

This clonotype is a singleton in its sample. This chain connects TRBV5-1 to TRBJ1-1; D is ambiguous. This CDR3 has 13 amino acids. Germline CDR1 reads SGHRS; CDR2 reads YFSETQ. Trimming stripped 4 bases from V and 4 bases from J, with 11 bases between. The CDR3 protein is CASSAVIGTEAFF. The CDR3 DNA follows: TGCGCCAGCAGCGCAGTTATTGGCACTGAAGCTTTCTTT.